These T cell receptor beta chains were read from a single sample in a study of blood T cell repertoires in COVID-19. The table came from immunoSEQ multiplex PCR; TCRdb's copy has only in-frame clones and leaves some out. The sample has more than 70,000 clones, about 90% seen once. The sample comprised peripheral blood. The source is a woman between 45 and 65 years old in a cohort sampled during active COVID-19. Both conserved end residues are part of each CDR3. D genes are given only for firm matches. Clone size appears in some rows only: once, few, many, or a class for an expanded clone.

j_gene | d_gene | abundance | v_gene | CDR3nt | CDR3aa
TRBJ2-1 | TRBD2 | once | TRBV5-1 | TGCGCCAGCAGCTTGTTGACAACCGGGGGACTAGCGGGAGGTGGTGAGCAGTTCTTC | CASSLLTTGGLAGGGEQFF
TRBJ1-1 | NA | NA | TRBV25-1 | TGTGCCAGCACCCGAGGCCCGGGGGGCCCCGGTGGTGGGGCTTTCTTT | CASTRGPGGPGGGAFF
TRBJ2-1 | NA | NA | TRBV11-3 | TGTGCCAGCAGCTTGGGACTCTACAATGAGCAGTTCTTC | CASSLGLYNEQFF
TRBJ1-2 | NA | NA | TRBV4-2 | TGTGCCAGCAGCCAAGTTGGGGACTTAAATTATGGCTACACCTTC | CASSQVGDLNYGYTF
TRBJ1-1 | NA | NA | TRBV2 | TGTGCCAGCAGCTGGGCCGAGAACACTGAAGCTTTCTTT | CASSWAENTEAFF
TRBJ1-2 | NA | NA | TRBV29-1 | TGCAGCGTTGATATGGCAGGGGATGGCTACACCTTC | CSVDMAGDGYTF
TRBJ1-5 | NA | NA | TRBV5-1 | TGCGCCAGCAGCATTTCGAATCAGCCCCAGCATTTT | CASSISNQPQHF
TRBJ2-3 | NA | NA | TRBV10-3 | TGTGCCATCAGCCGTCAAGCGGTGGTTAGCACAGATACGCAGTATTTT | CAISRQAVVSTDTQYF
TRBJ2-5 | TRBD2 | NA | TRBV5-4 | TGTGCCAGCAGCCGGACTAGCGGGGGTCCCGTGGAGACCCAGTACTTC | CASSRTSGGPVETQYF
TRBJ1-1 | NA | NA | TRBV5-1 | TGCGCCAGCAGCCCCCAAACAGCCTACACTGAAGCTTTCTTT | CASSPQTAYTEAFF
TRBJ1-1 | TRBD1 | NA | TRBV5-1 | TGCGCCAGCAGCTTGTTCCCCCCGGGGCAGGGGGCGAACACTGAAGCTTTCTTT | CASSLFPPGQGANTEAFF
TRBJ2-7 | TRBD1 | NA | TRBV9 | TGTGCCAGCAGCCTTTCGGGACAGCCCTACGAGCAGTACTTC | CASSLSGQPYEQYF
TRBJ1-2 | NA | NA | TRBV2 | TGTGCCAGCAGTGAAGATAGGACAACTTATGGCTACACCTTC | CASSEDRTTYGYTF
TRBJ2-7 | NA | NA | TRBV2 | TGTGCCAGCACGTATCCACAGCCTTTCTACGAGCAGTACTTC | CASTYPQPFYEQYF
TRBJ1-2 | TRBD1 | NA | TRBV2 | TGTGCCAGCAGTGTATTACAGGGGGCCGGGAAAGGCTACACCTTC | CASSVLQGAGKGYTF
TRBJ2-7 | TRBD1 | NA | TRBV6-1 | TGTGCCAGCAGTGAAGGGGACAGGCTCTACGAGCAGTACTTC | CASSEGDRLYEQYF
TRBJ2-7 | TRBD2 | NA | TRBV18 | TGTGCCAGCTCACCGAGGCGGGAGAGCTCCTACGAGCAGTACTTC | CASSPRRESSYEQYF
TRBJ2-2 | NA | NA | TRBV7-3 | TGTGCCAGCAGCCCCCAGGACACCGGGGAGCTGTTTTTT | CASSPQDTGELFF
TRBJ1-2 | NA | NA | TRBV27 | TGTGCCAGCAGTACCCTGAGTAACTATGGCTACACCTTC | CASSTLSNYGYTF
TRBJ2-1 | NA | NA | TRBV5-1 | TGCGCCAGCAGCTTGGGAGGGACTTTTGATGAGCAGTTCTTC | CASSLGGTFDEQFF
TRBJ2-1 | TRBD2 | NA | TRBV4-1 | TGCGCCAGCAGCCGGACTAGCGGAGGCGTGAATGAGCAGTTCTTC | CASSRTSGGVNEQFF
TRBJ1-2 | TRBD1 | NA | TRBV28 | TGTGCCAGCAGTTCCCTGGCAGGGGGACTCTATGGCTACACCTTC | CASSSLAGGLYGYTF
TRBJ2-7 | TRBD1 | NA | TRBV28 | TGTGCCAGCGGACAGGGGGAGCAGTACTTC | CASGQGEQYF
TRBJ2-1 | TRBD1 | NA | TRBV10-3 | TGTGCCATCAGACCGGGACAGGGTAGTTTCGGCGGGCGCCAGCCTTCCTACAATGAGCAGTTCTTC | CAIRPGQGSFGGRQPSYNEQFF
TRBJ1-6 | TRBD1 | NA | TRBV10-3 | TGTGCCATCAGCCCGACAGGGGATTCTAATTCACCCCTCCACTTT | CAISPTGDSNSPLHF
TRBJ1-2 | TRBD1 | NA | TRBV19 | TGTGCCAGTAGTCCGGGACAGGTGGATAACTATGGCTACACCTTC | CASSPGQVDNYGYTF
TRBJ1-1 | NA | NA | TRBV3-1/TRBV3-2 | TGTGCCAGCAGCCAAGGAGAATCTGAAGCTTTCTTT | CASSQGESEAFF
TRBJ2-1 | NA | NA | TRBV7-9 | TGTGCCAGCACTCAGGGGTTCTCCTACAATGAGCAGTTCTTC | CASTQGFSYNEQFF
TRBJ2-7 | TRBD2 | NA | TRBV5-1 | TGCGCCAGCAGCTTTTTATCTTCTAGCGGGGGGGAAAGATCCGAGCAGTACTTC | CASSFLSSSGGERSEQYF
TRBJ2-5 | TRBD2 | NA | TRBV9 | TGTGCCAGCAGCCGATCTAGCGGGGCGACCCAGTACTTC | CASSRSSGATQYF